These 9 T cell receptor beta chains came from one sample sequenced in a study of cytomegalovirus exposure and HLA in healthy donors (dated by TCRdb to between 2016 and 2019). Libraries were made using the immunoSEQ multiplex PCR assay. The multiplex PCR relied on a mix of 60 forward primers for TCR Vbeta segments and 13 reverse primers for TCR Jbeta segments. TCRdb retrieved this table from immuneACCESS and kept in-frame rearrangements only. Not all clones are present; in checked studies, unresolved V genes account for under half, and no reason is known for the remainder. The sample has 150,000 to 200,000 clones on record, about four fifths of them singletons. The ten most abundant clones make up under 2% of the sample. The specimen sequenced was PBMCs. The receptors originated from a young woman in good health and CMV-seronegative.

Here the CDR3 reads CAGPGQGKYEQYF. CDR3 bases: TGCGCCGGACCGGGACAGGGGAAGTACGAGCAGTACTTC. V is TRBV5-1 and J is TRBJ2-7, with 10 bases lining up with TRBD1. The CDR3 is 13 amino acids. In germline, CDR1 is SGHRS, CDR2 YFSETQ. V lost 10 bases to trimming and J lost 4 bases; unmatched junction nucleotides: 8. The variable domain in full, completed from reference TRBV5-1 and TRBJ2-7, reads KAGVTQTPRYLIKTRGQQVTLSCSPISGHRSVSWYQQTPGQGLQFLFEYFSETQRNKGNFPGRFSGRQFSNSRSEMNVSTLELGDSALYLCAGPGQGKYEQYFGPGTRLTVT.

The chain couples TRBV6-1 to TRBJ2-3, with 12 bases that match TRBD2. V dropped 2 bases and J dropped 1; count of bases not matched to a gene: 4. There are 17 residues in the CDR3. Germline loops: CDR1 MNHNS, CDR2 SASEGT. The chain's CDR3 is CASSELASGGGTDTQYF. CDR3 DNA sequence: TGTGCCAGCAGTGAATTGGCTAGCGGGGGGGGCACAGATACGCAGTATTTT.

The chain links TRBV5-8 to TRBJ2-3; D is perhaps TRBD2 (6 bases). Per germline, CDR1 SGHTS and CDR2 YDEGEE. This CDR3 comprises 15 residues. V shed 0 bases and J shed 0 bases, with 8 bases lying between them. CDR3 sequence: CASSLGGVSTDTQYF. The CDR3 coding sequence is TGTGCCAGCAGCTTGGGCGGGGTTAGCACAGATACGCAGTATTTT. The variable domain in full, completed from reference TRBV5-8 and TRBJ2-3, reads EAGVTQSPTHLIKTRGQQATLRCSPISGHTSVYWYQQALGLGLQFLLWYDEGEERNRGNFPPRFSGRQFPNYSSELNVNALELEDSALYLCASSLGGVSTDTQYFGPGTRLTVL.

The chain recombines TRBV5-1 with TRBJ1-1; the match to TRBD1 covers 9 bases. The CDR3 loop spans 13 amino acids. CDR1 and CDR2 from the germline V gene are SGHRS and YFSETQ. V lost 3 bases to trimming and J lost 4 bases; unmatched junction nucleotides: 1. The CDR3 DNA is TGCGCCAGCAGCTGGACAGGGGCCACTGAAGCTTTCTTT. This sequence encodes CASSWTGATEAFF.

The CDR3 region is CASSPLDRGQREKLFF. The DNA for the CDR3 is TGTGCCAGCAGCCCACTAGACAGGGGGCAAAGAGAAAAACTGTTTTTT. This chain uses TRBV6-8 with TRBJ1-4; 10 bases agree with TRBD1. With V trimmed by 6 bases and J by 8 bases, 12 bases remained unmatched. The CDR3 contains 16 residues. Germline assignment: CDR1 MNHGY and CDR2 SAAAGT.

V gene TRBV30 combines with J gene TRBJ2-3, with D perhaps TRBD1 (7 bases). This CDR3 is 15 amino acids long. Germline V lookup: CDR1 GTSNPN, CDR2 SVGIG (reference sequence). V was trimmed by 4 bases and J by 6 bases, leaving 20 bases between them. CDR3 loop: CAWNPDRRDADTQYF. For the CDR3, the DNA is TGTGCCTGGAATCCGGACAGGAGGGACGCGGATACGCAGTATTTT.

CDR3 region: CATSRGWGGNTEAFF. DNA of the CDR3: TGTGCCACCAGCAGAGGATGGGGAGGGAACACTGAAGCTTTCTTT. V usage is TRBV15 and J usage is TRBJ1-1; D remains unclear. The length of the CDR3 is 15 residues. The germline V gene has CDR1 LNHNV and CDR2 YYDKDF (reference sequence). V shed 1 base and J shed 1 base, with 10 bases lying between them.

The V gene is TRBV6-1, the J gene TRBJ1-2, with D hard to call. The CDR3 loop spans 13 amino acids. Between the trimmed V and J ends, which lost 4 bases and 4 bases, there was a span of 10 bases. Germline V lookup: CDR1 MNHNS, CDR2 SASEGT. This CDR3 is CASSVHSSYGYTF. DNA of the CDR3: TGTGCCAGCAGTGTACACTCTAGCTATGGCTACACCTTC.

The chain joins TRBV5-1 to TRBJ1-1, with 9 bases aligning to TRBD1. Germline lookup yields CDR1 SGHRS and CDR2 YFSETQ. The CDR3 covers 15 residues. V lost 4 bases, J lost 0 bases, and 4 bases stayed unmatched. The CDR3 sequence: CASSPGDRVNTEAFF. The CDR3 nucleotides read TGCGCCAGCAGCCCAGGGGACAGGGTGAACACTGAAGCTTTCTTT.